This T cell receptor (beta chain) was sequenced during a study of T cell responses to AZD1222 COVID-19 vaccine. Generated by immunoSEQ multiplex PCR, the TCRdb table keeps only in-frame clones and is missing some. The data contain about 150,000 clones, about nine tenths of them singletons. Notes on this clone: As yet, its antigen is unknown.

General study points: Among AZD1222 vaccinees, only six or seven were seropositive at baseline.

Unmatched junction bases numbered 5, after V lost 0 bases and J lost 4 bases. Germline CDR1 is SGDLS and CDR2 is YYNGEE. The CDR3 length is 15 residues. The source of this sequence is an adult in good health. The sample consisted of peripheral blood, taken on day 0 of AZD1222 vaccination. The V and J genes are TRBV9 and TRBJ2-7; 9 positions match TRBD2. The CDR3 spells CASSVEAGGPYEQYF. In DNA, the CDR3 is TGTGCCAGCAGCGTAGAGGCGGGGGGGCCTTACGAGCAGTACTTC.